A selection of T cell receptor beta chains follows, all from one sample in a study of blood T cell repertoires in COVID-19. TCRdb keeps only in-frame clones here, not all; method: immunoSEQ multiplex PCR. Here the sample spans under 300,000 clones, 86% being singletons. Source material: peripheral blood. These receptors all stem from a man between 18 and 29 years old with active or convalescent COVID-19. The CDR3 runs from the conserved cysteine through the conserved F or W. D genes are given only for firm matches. The size of a clone is reported for some rows only, either as once, few or many, or as a class for expanded clones.

>TRBJ2-5|TRBV7-9|TRBD2|.
TGTGCCAGCAGCTTAGCGGCTAGCGGGAGTATAACCCAGTACTTC
CASSLAASGSITQYF
>TRBJ2-5|TRBV19|TRBD2|.
TGTGCCAGTACCGGGGGGGAGGAGACCCAGTACTTC
CASTGGEETQYF
>TRBJ2-5|TRBV2|TRBD2|.
TGTGCCAGCAGTGTGGGACTAAGAACTGAGACCCAGTACTTC
CASSVGLRTETQYF
>TRBJ2-5|TRBV6-5|.|.
TGTGCCAGCAGTCCCTCTAGCTCCGAGACCCAGTACTTC
CASSPSSSETQYF
>TRBJ2-3|TRBV7-9|.|.
TGTGCCAGCAGCTTTGGGACTCGTCCGAGTGATACGCAGTATTTT
CASSFGTRPSDTQYF
>TRBJ1-2|TRBV19|TRBD1|.
TGTGCCAGTAAGGCGGCAGGGGGTGGCTACACCTTC
CASKAAGGGYTF
>TRBJ2-7|TRBV7-9|.|few
TGTGCCAGCAGCTTAGATGGAGGCTCCTACGAGCAGTACTTC
CASSLDGGSYEQYF
>TRBJ2-1|TRBV5-3|.|.
TGTGCCAGAAGCTCGGAGTACAGCGGCTGCTACAATGAGCAGTTCTTC
CARSSEYSGCYNEQFF
>TRBJ2-3|TRBV13|.|.
TGTGCCAGCAGCTTGGGACCCCTAGCGCGCACAGATACGCAGTATTTT
CASSLGPLARTDTQYF
>TRBJ1-2|TRBV5-1|TRBD1|.
TGCGCCAGCAGCTTGAGCACCGGGACAGGGGAAGGCTACACCTTC
CASSLSTGTGEGYTF
>TRBJ1-1|TRBV27|TRBD1|.
TGTGCCAGCAGCCGCCGACAGGGTTCGGCGAACACTGAAGCTTTCTTT
CASSRRQGSANTEAFF
>TRBJ1-6|TRBV28|TRBD1|few
TGTGCCAGCGGTGGTACAGGGGGCCCACCCCTCCACTTT
CASGGTGGPPLHF
>TRBJ1-4|TRBV6-5|.|.
TGTGCCAGCAGTTACTCGTGGACAGACAATGAAAAACTGTTTTTT
CASSYSWTDNEKLFF
>TRBJ2-7|TRBV28|TRBD1|.
TGTGCCAGCGGGTCGCCGGGACAGGGTCGTGTTAGGAGGTCCTACGAGCAGTACTTC
CASGSPGQGRVRRSYEQYF
>TRBJ2-1|TRBV19|.|.
TGTGCCAGTAGTATAGAGTCCGGGAGCTCCTACAATGAGCAGTTCTTC
CASSIESGSSYNEQFF
>TRBJ2-5|TRBV27|TRBD2|.
TGTGCCAGTACTGCCAGCGGGGGGAACCAAGAGACCCAGTACTTC
CASTASGGNQETQYF
>TRBJ2-1|TRBV27|TRBD2|.
TGTGCCAGCAGTATAACGGAACCTAGCGGGGCCTACAATGAGCAGTTCTTC
CASSITEPSGAYNEQFF